The subject of this entry is one T cell receptor beta chain. The antigen remains undetermined. The same CDR3 is also encoded by other DNA sequences in this sample. Naive CD8 isolation took CD45RO-negative cells positively selected for CCR7 and excluded terminally differentiated effector memory CD45RA+ cells. This sample stems from a study of shared clonotypes between healthy human individuals. This CDR3 is built from 11 residues. The germline V and J ends were trimmed by 4 bases and 2 bases, with 2 bases remaining between them. Germline CDR1 reads SGHVS; CDR2 reads FNYEAQ. General study points: Incompleteness in sorted-subset sequencing, despite large depth, was shown by rarefaction.

Measured with immunoSEQ multiplex PCR; TCRdb has only the in-frame clones, and not every one. The table lists about 580,000 clones, roughly 98% of them singletons. This TCR came from a man aged 30 to 45 in good health. The chain is built from TRBV7-6 and TRBJ2-5; D unresolved. Sample: naive CD8+ T cells sorted from blood. For the CDR3, the DNA is TGTGCCAGCAGCTCTCAAGAGACCCAGTACTTC. Its protein product is CASSSQETQYF.